The clone carrying this TCR beta chain was seen repeatedly, ten times or more. What it binds is not known. This sample is drawn from a study of CD8 T cells in ankylosing spondylitis. Quantitative 5'-RACE with molecular barcodes generated TCR beta libraries. Each CDR3 protein is one row after TCRdb ran MiXCR on the 5' RACE reads. The data show some 87,000 distinct CDR3 sequences, roughly 10% seen once. Notes on the study in general: Matched synovial fluid from ankylosing spondylitis patients was reported to be enriched for disease-linked clones. Clones linked to the disease showed a CD8+ phenotype. They occurred at relatively low frequencies in peripheral blood. Prior literature has documented some motif variants in synovial fluid and blood from reactive arthritis.

The length of the CDR3 is 16 residues. With 0 bases clipped from V and 2 bases from J, the junction kept 4 bases outside the gene matches. CDR1 and CDR2 (germline): SGHRS, YFSETQ. V usage is TRBV5-1 and J usage is TRBJ2-2; TRBD1 agrees at 7 bases. The clonotype comes from a male donor with ankylosing spondylitis or in good health (not recorded which). Sequenced sample: blood, either unsorted or a sorted T cell fraction (not recorded which). CDR3 in amino acids: CASSLGQGINTGELFF. For the CDR3, the DNA is TGCGCCAGCAGCTTGGGACAGGGCATAAACACCGGGGAGCTGTTTTTT.